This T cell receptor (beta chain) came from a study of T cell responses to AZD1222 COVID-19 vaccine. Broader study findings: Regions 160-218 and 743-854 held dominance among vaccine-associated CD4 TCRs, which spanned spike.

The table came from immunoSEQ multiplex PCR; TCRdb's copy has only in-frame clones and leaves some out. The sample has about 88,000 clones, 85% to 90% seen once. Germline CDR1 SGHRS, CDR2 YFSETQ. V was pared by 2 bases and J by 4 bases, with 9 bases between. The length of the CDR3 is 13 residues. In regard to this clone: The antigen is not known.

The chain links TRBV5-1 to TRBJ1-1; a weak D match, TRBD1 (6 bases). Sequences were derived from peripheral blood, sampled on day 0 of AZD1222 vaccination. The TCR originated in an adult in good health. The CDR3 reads CASSFNRVTEAFF. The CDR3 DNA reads TGCGCCAGCAGCTTTAACAGGGTCACTGAAGCTTTCTTT.